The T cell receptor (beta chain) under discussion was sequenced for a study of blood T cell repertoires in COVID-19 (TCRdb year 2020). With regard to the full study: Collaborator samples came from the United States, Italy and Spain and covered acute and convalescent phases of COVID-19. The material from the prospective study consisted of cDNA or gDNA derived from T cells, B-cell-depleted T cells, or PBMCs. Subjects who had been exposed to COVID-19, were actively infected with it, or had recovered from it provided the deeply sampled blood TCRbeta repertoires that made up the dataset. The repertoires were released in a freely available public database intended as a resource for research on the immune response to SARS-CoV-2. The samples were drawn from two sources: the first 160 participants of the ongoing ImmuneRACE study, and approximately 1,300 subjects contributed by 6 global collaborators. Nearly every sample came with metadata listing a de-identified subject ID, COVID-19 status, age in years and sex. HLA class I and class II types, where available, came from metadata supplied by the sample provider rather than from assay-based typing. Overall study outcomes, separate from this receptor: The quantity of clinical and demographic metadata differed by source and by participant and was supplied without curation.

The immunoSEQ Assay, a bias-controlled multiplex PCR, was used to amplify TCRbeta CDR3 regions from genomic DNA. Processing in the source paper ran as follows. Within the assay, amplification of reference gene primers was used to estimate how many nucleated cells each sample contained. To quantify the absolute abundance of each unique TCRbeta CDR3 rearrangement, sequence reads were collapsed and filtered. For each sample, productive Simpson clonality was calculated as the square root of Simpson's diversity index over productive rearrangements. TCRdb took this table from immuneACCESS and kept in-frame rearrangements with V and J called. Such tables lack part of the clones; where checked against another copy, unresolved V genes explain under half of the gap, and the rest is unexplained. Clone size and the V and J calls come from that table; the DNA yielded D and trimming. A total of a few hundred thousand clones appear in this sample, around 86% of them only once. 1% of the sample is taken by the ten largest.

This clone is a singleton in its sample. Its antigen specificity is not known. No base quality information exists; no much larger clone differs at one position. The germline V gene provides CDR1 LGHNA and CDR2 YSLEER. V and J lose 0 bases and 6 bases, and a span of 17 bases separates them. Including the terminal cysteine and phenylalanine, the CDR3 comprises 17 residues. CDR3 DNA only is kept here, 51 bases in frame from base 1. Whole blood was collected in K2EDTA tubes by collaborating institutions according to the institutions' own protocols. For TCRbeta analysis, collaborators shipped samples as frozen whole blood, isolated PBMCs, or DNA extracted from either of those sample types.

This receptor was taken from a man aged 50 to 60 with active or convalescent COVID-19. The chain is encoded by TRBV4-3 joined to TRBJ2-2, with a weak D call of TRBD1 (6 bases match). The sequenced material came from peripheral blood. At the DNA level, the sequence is TGCGCCAGCAGCCAAGACCTGACAACTAGACAGGCCGGGGAGCTGTTTTTT. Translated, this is CASSQDLTTRQAGELFF.